A single T cell receptor beta chain is shown here with its context. Germline assignment: CDR1 SNHLY and CDR2 FYNNEI. The length of the CDR3 is 13 residues. Trimming took 6 bases from V and 8 from J, leaving 13 bases between them. This record comes from a study of blood T cell repertoires in COVID-19. Study-wide context: Samples taken during acute and convalescent COVID-19 were collected in the United States, Italy and Spain. T cells, B-cell-depleted T cells, or PBMCs provided the cDNA or gDNA that served as material.

In the authors' workflow: Estimated nucleated cell counts came from reference gene primer amplification. TCRdb keeps only in-frame clones here, not all; method: immunoSEQ multiplex PCR. V and J calls and clone size follow that table, whereas D and trimming were derived from the DNA. The repertoire holds a few hundred thousand clones, 80% to 90% seen once, with roughly 4.2% in the top ten. This receptor was obtained from a man between 50 and 59 years old with acute or convalescent COVID-19. The V and J genes are TRBV2 and TRBJ1-4; the D gene is possibly TRBD1 (5 bases). Sequencing used peripheral blood. The CDR3 DNA reads TGTGCCAGCAGCGCGGGGCTTCGGGAAAAACTGTTTTTT. Translation gives CASSAGLREKLFF.